These T cell receptor beta chains were read from a single sample in a study of blood T cells in healthy people across ages. A single record per CDR3 protein comes from TCRdb applying MiXCR to the 5' RACE reads. The data show about 1.6 million distinct CDR3 sequences, about 32% seen once. The sample was blood. These receptor sequences come from a woman aged 25 to 39 in good health. Each CDR3 is given with its conserved first and last residue. Each record gives: CDR3 length, D gene, clone size, V gene, J gene, CDR3 DNA, CDR3 protein. The D gene is left open where the match is weak. Only some rows state a clone size, as once, few, many or a class for expanded clones.

cdr3_length: 14
d_call: .
clone_size: .
v_call: TRBV5-1
j_call: TRBJ2-1
cdr3_nt: TGCGCCAGCACCTCCGGGGGCGGGGAGGAGGAGCAGTTCTTC
cdr3_aa: CASTSGGGEEEQFF

cdr3_length: 18
d_call: .
clone_size: .
v_call: TRBV5-1
j_call: TRBJ2-5
cdr3_nt: TGCGCCAGCAGCTCAGGCGGGACGCAATACTTGTACCAAGAGACCCTGTACTTC
cdr3_aa: CASSSGGTQYLYQETLYF

cdr3_length: 15
d_call: .
clone_size: .
v_call: TRBV9
j_call: TRBJ2-1
cdr3_nt: TGTGCCAGCAGCGGAAAACTAGGGCCGACTAATGAGCAGTTCTTC
cdr3_aa: CASSGKLGPTNEQFF

cdr3_length: 16
d_call: .
clone_size: once
v_call: TRBV4-2
j_call: TRBJ2-1
cdr3_nt: TGTGCCAGCAGCCAAAGTTCCGGGGAGAATTACAATGAGCAGTTCTTC
cdr3_aa: CASSQSSGENYNEQFF

cdr3_length: 15
d_call: .
clone_size: few
v_call: TRBV27
j_call: TRBJ2-1
cdr3_nt: TGTGCCAGCAGGATGGGACCCCGAACCTACAATGAGCAGTTCTTC
cdr3_aa: CASRMGPRTYNEQFF

cdr3_length: 15
d_call: TRBD1
clone_size: .
v_call: TRBV4-2
j_call: TRBJ2-7
cdr3_nt: TGTACCAGCAGCCAAGATTGGAGACAGGGTGACGAGCAGTACTTC
cdr3_aa: CTSSQDWRQGDEQYF

cdr3_length: 12
d_call: .
clone_size: .
v_call: TRBV27
j_call: TRBJ2-7
cdr3_nt: TGTGCCTGCACCTCGAGCTCCTACGAGCAGTACTTC
cdr3_aa: CACTSSSYEQYF

cdr3_length: 15
d_call: .
clone_size: .
v_call: TRBV6-5
j_call: TRBJ2-3
cdr3_nt: TGTGCCAGCAGTTACTCGCCCGAGATCGCAGATACGCAGTATTTT
cdr3_aa: CASSYSPEIADTQYF

cdr3_length: 12
d_call: TRBD2
clone_size: .
v_call: TRBV30
j_call: TRBJ2-5
cdr3_nt: TGTGCCTGGGGCCGGGGAGGGGAGACCCAGTACTTC
cdr3_aa: CAWGRGGETQYF

cdr3_length: 16
d_call: TRBD2
clone_size: .
v_call: TRBV6-1
j_call: TRBJ2-3
cdr3_nt: TGTGCCAGCAGTGGCCTTAGCGGGAGCAGCACAGATACGCAGTATTTT
cdr3_aa: CASSGLSGSSTDTQYF

cdr3_length: 11
d_call: .
clone_size: many
v_call: TRBV5-5
j_call: TRBJ2-7
cdr3_nt: TGTGCCAGCAGGAGTGGTGGCGAGCAGTACTTC
cdr3_aa: CASRSGGEQYF

cdr3_length: 15
d_call: .
clone_size: .
v_call: TRBV28
j_call: TRBJ2-2
cdr3_nt: TGTGCCAGCTGCGTTGGGACGTTAGACACCGGGGAGCTGTTTTTT
cdr3_aa: CASCVGTLDTGELFF

cdr3_length: 16
d_call: TRBD2
clone_size: .
v_call: TRBV20-1
j_call: TRBJ2-1
cdr3_nt: TGCAGTGCTGGAGATCAGCGGCGGGAGATAATCAATGAGCAGTTCTTC
cdr3_aa: CSAGDQRREIINEQFF

cdr3_length: 16
d_call: .
clone_size: few
v_call: TRBV7-2
j_call: TRBJ1-2
cdr3_nt: TGTGCCAGCAGCTTAGAGGATAGGCGGGGATGGTATGGCTACACCTTC
cdr3_aa: CASSLEDRRGWYGYTF

cdr3_length: 13
d_call: TRBD2
clone_size: .
v_call: TRBV20-1
j_call: TRBJ2-7
cdr3_nt: TGCAGTGCCAGAGCGGGAGGGCCACGGGAGCAGTACTTC
cdr3_aa: CSARAGGPREQYF

cdr3_length: 16
d_call: .
clone_size: few
v_call: TRBV20-1
j_call: TRBJ2-7
cdr3_nt: TGCAGTGCTAGATCGCAGACAGCCACACATTCCTACGAGCAGTACTTC
cdr3_aa: CSARSQTATHSYEQYF

cdr3_length: 15
d_call: .
clone_size: .
v_call: TRBV7-9
j_call: TRBJ1-1
cdr3_nt: TGTGCCAGCGCCTTAGGAGGACCCGGGAACACTGAAGCTTTCTTT
cdr3_aa: CASALGGPGNTEAFF

cdr3_length: 14
d_call: .
clone_size: .
v_call: TRBV7-9
j_call: TRBJ2-5
cdr3_nt: TGTGCCAGCAGCTCCAGGGTTCGGGAAGAGACCCAGTACTTC
cdr3_aa: CASSSRVREETQYF

cdr3_length: 17
d_call: TRBD2
clone_size: many
v_call: TRBV5-5
j_call: TRBJ2-1
cdr3_nt: TGTGCCAGCAGCTACCTTGGAGGCCGGGGGGTCTACAATGAGCAGTTCTTC
cdr3_aa: CASSYLGGRGVYNEQFF

cdr3_length: 16
d_call: TRBD2
clone_size: .
v_call: TRBV7-6
j_call: TRBJ2-7
cdr3_nt: TGTGCCAGCAGCTTAGGACTAGCGGGAGGGAGTGACGAGCAGTACTTC
cdr3_aa: CASSLGLAGGSDEQYF

cdr3_length: 15
d_call: TRBD1
clone_size: few
v_call: TRBV10-3
j_call: TRBJ1-1
cdr3_nt: TGTGCCACCATGCCGGGACAGGGAGAAAACACTGAAGCTTTCTTT
cdr3_aa: CATMPGQGENTEAFF

cdr3_length: 11
d_call: .
clone_size: few
v_call: TRBV6-6
j_call: TRBJ1-4
cdr3_nt: TGTGCCAGTGCAACTAATGAAAAACTGTTTTTT
cdr3_aa: CASATNEKLFF